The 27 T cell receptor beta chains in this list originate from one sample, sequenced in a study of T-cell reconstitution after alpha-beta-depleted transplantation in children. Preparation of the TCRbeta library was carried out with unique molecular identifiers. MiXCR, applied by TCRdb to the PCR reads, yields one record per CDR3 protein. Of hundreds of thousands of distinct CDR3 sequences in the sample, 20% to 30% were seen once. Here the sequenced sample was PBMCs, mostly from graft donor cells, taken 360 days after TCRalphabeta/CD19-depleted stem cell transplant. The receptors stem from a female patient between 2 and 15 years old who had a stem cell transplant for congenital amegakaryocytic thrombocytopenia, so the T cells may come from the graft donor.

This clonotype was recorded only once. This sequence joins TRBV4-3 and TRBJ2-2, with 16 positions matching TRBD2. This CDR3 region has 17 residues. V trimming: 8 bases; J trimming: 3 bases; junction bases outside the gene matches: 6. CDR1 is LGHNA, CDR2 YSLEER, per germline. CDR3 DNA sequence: TGCGCCAGCTGGGGACTAGCGGGAGGGCCCCACACCGGGGAGCTGTTTTTT. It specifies CASWGLAGGPHTGELFF.

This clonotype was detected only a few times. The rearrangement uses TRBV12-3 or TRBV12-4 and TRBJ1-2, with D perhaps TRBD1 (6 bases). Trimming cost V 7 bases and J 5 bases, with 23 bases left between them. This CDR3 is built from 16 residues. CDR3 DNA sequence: TGTGCCAGCAAACACTGGGGGCTGAACAGGTTTTATGGCTACACCTTC. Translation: CASKHWGLNRFYGYTF.

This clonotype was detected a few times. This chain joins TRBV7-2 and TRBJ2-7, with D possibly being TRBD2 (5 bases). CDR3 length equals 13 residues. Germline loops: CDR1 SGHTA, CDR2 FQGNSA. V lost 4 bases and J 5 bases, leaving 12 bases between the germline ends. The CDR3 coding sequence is TGTGCCAGCAGCTCTCTTTCGCGGGACGAGCAGTACTTC. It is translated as CASSSLSRDEQYF.

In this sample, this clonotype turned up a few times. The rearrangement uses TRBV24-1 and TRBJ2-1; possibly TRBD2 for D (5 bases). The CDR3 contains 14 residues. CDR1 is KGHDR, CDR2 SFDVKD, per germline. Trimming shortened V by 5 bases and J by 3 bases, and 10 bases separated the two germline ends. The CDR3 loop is CATSVGEVYNEQFF. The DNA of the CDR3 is TGTGCCACCAGTGTGGGAGAGGTCTACAATGAGCAGTTCTTC.

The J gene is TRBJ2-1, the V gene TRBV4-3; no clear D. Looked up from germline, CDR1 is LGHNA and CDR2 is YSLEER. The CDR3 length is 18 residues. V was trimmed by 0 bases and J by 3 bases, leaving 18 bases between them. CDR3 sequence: CASSQESQAFMGYNEQFF. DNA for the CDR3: TGCGCCAGCAGCCAAGAGAGTCAGGCCTTTATGGGCTACAATGAGCAGTTCTTC.

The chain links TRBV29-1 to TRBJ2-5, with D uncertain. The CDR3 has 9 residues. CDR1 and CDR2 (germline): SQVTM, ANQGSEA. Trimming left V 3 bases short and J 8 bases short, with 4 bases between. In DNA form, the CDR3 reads TGCAGCGTTGAGGGTACCCAGTACTTC. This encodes CSVEGTQYF.

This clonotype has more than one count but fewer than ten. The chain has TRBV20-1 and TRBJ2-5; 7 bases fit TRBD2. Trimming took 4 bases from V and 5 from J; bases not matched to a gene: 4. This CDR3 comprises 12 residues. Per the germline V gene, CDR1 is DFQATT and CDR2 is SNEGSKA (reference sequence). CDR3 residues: CSAIRGDETQYF. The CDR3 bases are TGCAGTGCTATACGGGGGGACGAGACCCAGTACTTC.

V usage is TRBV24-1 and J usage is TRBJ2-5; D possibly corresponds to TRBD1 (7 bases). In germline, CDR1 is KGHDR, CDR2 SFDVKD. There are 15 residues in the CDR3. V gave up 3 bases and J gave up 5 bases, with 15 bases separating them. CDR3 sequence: CATSDNSGGWETQYF. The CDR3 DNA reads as TGTGCCACCAGTGATAACTCAGGGGGGTGGGAGACCCAGTACTTC.

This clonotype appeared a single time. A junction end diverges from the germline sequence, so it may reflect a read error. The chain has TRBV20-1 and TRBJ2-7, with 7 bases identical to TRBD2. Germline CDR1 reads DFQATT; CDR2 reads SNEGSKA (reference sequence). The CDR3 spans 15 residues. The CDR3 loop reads CGARGWLADPYEQYF. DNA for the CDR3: TGCGGTGCTAGAGGGTGGCTAGCGGACCCCTACGAGCAGTACTTC.

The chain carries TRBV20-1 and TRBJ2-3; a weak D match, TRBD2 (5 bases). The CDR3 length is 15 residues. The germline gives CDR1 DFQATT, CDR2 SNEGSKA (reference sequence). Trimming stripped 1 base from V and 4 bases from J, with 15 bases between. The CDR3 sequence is CSARGSILLADTQYF. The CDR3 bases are TGCAGTGCTAGAGGATCAATTCTACTAGCAGATACGCAGTATTTT.

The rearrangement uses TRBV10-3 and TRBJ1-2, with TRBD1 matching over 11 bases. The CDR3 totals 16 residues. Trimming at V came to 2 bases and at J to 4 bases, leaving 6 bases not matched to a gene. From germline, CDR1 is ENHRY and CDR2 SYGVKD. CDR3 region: CAISEPWTGGTYGYTF. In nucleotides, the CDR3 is TGTGCCATCAGTGAGCCTTGGACAGGGGGCACCTATGGCTACACCTTC.

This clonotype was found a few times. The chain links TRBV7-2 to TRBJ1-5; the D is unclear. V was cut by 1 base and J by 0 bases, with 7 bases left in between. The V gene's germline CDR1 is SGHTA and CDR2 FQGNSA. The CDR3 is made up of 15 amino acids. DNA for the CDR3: TGTGCCAGCAGCTTAGTTCCGCATAGCAATCAGCCCCAGCATTTT. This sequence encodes CASSLVPHSNQPQHF.

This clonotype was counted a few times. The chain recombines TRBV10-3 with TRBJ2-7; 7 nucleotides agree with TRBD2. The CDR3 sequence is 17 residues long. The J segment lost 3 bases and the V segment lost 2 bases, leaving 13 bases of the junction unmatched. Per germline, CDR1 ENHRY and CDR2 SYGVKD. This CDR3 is CAISESLWGLADYEQYF. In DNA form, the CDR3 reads TGTGCCATCAGTGAGAGCTTGTGGGGCCTAGCGGACTACGAGCAGTACTTC.

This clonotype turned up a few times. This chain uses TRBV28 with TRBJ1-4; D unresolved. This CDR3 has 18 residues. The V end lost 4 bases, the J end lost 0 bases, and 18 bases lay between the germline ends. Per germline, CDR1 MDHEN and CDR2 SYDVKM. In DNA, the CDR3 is TGTGCCAGCAGTTCCTCCCTGGGAGTCCCAGCAACTAATGAAAAACTGTTTTTT. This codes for CASSSSLGVPATNEKLFF.

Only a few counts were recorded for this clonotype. This chain's CDR3 is CSVRLQETQYF. The CDR3 coding sequence is TGCAGTGTACGGCTACAAGAGACCCAGTACTTC. This chain uses TRBV20-1 with TRBJ2-5; no clear D. This CDR3 is built from 11 residues. Trimming left V 7 bases short and J 2 bases short, with 8 bases between. Germline-derived CDR1 and CDR2 are DFQATT and SNEGSKA (reference sequence).

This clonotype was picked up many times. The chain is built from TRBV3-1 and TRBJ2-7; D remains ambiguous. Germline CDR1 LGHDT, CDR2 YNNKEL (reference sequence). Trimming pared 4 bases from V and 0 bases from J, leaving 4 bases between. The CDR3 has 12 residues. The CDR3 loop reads CASSLFSYEQYF. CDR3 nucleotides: TGTGCCAGCAGCCTTTTCTCCTACGAGCAGTACTTC.

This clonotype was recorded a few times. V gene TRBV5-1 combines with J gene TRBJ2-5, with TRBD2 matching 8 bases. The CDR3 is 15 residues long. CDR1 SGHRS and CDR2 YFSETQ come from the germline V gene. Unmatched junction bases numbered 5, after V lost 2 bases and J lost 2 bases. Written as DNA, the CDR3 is TGCGCCAGCAGCTTAGTGGGACTAGGGCAAGAGACCCAGTACTTC. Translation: CASSLVGLGQETQYF.

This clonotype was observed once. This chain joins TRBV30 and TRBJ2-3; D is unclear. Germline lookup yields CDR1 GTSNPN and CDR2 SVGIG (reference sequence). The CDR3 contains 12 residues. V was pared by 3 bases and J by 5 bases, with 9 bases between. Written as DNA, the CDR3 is TGTGCCTGGAGAAGACTCTTAGATACGCAGTATTTT. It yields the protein CAWRRLLDTQYF.

The CDR3 reads CASSSMASGELFF. In DNA, the CDR3 is TGTGCCAGCAGCTCGATGGCGTCCGGGGAGCTGTTTTTT. The V and J genes are TRBV7-2 and TRBJ2-2, with D hard to call. The V end lost 4 bases, the J end lost 6 bases, and 9 bases lay between the germline ends. The CDR3 totals 13 residues. The germline gives CDR1 SGHTA, CDR2 FQGNSA.

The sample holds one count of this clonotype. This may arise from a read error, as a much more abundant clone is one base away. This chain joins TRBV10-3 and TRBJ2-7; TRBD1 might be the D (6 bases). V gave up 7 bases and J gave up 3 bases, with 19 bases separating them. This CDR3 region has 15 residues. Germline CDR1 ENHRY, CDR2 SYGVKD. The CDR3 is CAIIGAWGHNYEQYF. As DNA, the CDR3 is TGTGCCATCATTGGGGCGTGGGGACACAACTACGAGCAGTACTTC.

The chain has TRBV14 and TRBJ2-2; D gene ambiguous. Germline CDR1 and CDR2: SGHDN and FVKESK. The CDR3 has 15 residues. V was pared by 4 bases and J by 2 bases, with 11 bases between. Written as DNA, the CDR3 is TGTGCCAGCAGCCCCCGTCAGAGAAACACCGGGGAGCTGTTTTTT. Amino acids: CASSPRQRNTGELFF.

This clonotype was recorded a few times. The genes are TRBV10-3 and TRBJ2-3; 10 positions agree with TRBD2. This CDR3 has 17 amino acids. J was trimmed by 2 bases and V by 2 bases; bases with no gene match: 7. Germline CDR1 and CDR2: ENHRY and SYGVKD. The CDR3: CAISEPESGGATDTQYF. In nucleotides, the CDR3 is TGTGCCATCAGTGAGCCAGAAAGCGGGGGGGCCACAGATACGCAGTATTTT.

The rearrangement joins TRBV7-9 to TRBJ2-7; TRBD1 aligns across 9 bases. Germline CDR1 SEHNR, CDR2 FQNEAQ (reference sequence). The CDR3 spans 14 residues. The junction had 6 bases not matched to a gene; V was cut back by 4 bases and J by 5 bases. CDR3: CASSSWTGDDEQYF. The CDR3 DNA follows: TGTGCCAGCAGCTCGTGGACAGGGGACGACGAGCAGTACTTC.

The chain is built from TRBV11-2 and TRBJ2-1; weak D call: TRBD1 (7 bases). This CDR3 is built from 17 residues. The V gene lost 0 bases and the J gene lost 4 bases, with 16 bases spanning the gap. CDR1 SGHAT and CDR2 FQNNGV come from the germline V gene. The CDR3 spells CASSLEGGQPHYNEQFF. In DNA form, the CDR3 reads TGTGCCAGCAGCTTAGAGGGGGGACAGCCCCATTACAATGAGCAGTTCTTC.

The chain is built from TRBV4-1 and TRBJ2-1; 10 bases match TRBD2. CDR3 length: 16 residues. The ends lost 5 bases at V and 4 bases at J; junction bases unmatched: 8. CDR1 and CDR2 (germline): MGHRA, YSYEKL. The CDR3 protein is CASSSRGLAVYNEQFF. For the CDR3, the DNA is TGCGCCAGCAGCTCAAGAGGACTAGCGGTTTACAATGAGCAGTTCTTC.

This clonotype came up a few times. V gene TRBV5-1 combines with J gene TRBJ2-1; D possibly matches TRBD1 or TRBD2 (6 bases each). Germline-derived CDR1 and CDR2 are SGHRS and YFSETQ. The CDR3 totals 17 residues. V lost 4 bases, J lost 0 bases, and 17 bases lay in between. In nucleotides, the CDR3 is TGCGCCAGCAGCCTATCGGGGGCGCAAAGCTCCTACAATGAGCAGTTCTTC. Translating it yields CASSLSGAQSSYNEQFF.

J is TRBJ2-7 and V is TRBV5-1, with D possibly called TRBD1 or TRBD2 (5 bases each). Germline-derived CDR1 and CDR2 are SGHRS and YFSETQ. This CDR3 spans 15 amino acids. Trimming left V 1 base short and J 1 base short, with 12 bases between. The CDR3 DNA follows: TGCGCCAGCAGCTTGCTCAGAGGGGAATCCTACGAGCAGTACTTC. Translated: CASSLLRGESYEQYF. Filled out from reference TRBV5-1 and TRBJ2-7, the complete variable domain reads KAGVTQTPRYLIKTRGQQVTLSCSPISGHRSVSWYQQTPGQGLQFLFEYFSETQRNKGNFPGRFSGRQFSNSRSEMNVSTLELGDSALYLCASSLLRGESYEQYFGPGTRLTVT.